A single TCR beta chain is shown here with its context. Its antigen has not been determined. There are no base qualities to consult, and no much larger clone falls within one base. The cohort consisted of approximately 690 healthy bone marrow donors. At the time of sampling, every cohort member was nominally healthy, though immune exposures that went unrecorded were likely present. The donor was CMV seronegative and was included in the group of hundreds of seronegative cohort members. A peripheral blood sample was collected from each donor, and TCR beta sequencing was performed on peripheral blood mononuclear cells. Genomic DNA was extracted from the blood cell samples with the Qiagen DNeasy Blood Extraction Kit. The sample is drawn from a study of cytomegalovirus exposure and HLA in healthy donors (dated by TCRdb to between 2016 and 2019). Turning to the overall study: According to an earlier analysis of 587 of the donors, roughly 180 million T cells yielded 117 million unique TCR beta sequences and approximately 300 Gb of sequence data. An early release covering about 600 HLA-typed donors comprised approximately 290 gigabases of sequencing data and roughly 85 million unique TCR sequences. Of the 300 to 500 genotyped donors, roughly 76% were placed in the genetic ancestry cluster associated with self-reported Caucasian donors. The study aimed to test whether signatures of past pathogen exposure could be identified by cataloging public T cell receptors. The T cell repertoires of under 750 subjects were profiled by immunosequencing and related to cytomegalovirus serostatus. Besides the first cohort of 666 subjects, a separate validation cohort made up of over 95 different subjects was used. To predict cytomegalovirus infection status, the study brought together high-throughput TCR immunosequencing, statistical association of individual TCRs with disease status, and machine learning. In a later analysis, previously published TCR beta repertoires from several hundred donors were re-analyzed and high-resolution HLA genotyping was added so that TCR occurrence patterns could be studied. Rather than using new phenotypic data, the later analysis identified candidate immune exposures from TCR beta sequences and from how often those sequences occurred across donors. In an earlier analysis of roughly 600 of the donors, high-throughput TCR beta sequencing was used to judge whether each TCR beta V gene segment behaved as functional or pseudogenic. Donor age, sex, ethnicity and CMV serostatus were compiled together with the repertoire data. Genome-wide SNP genotypes for about 65% of the 666 donors were used in a later genetic analysis, which treated that subset as a discovery cohort. Every repertoire in the discovery cohort had been generated on one and the same sequencing platform. Class I and class II HLA loci were covered by the typing at four-digit resolution. Typing coverage varied by locus: roughly 620-640 donors for A, B, C, DRB1 and DQB1; approximately 500 for DQA1; over 600 for DPA1; 450 to 480 for DPB1. A handful of DR-DQ haplotypes were treated as single units for association and clustering because of strong linkage in the cohort. Across about 380 genotyped donors of the cohort, an average of roughly 250,000 unique TCR beta nucleotide sequences per donor were sequenced, and roughly 20% of those sequences were non-productive.

Receptor libraries were prepared by the immunoSEQ multiplex PCR assay. A mixture of 60 forward primers for TCR Vbeta segments and 13 reverse primers for TCR Jbeta segments was used in the multiplex PCR. The CDR3 region of rearranged TCR beta genes was amplified from genomic DNA with a multiplex PCR assay. Amplified TCR beta libraries were sequenced as 87-base-pair reads on the Illumina HiSeq System. Regarding the original processing steps: A later analysis counted approximately 76 million unique TCR beta chains across the roughly 700 repertoires, and some 11 million of these chains were shared by at least two donors. To remove PCR and sequencing errors, raw reads were error-corrected and collapsed into unique sequences using a nearest-neighbor algorithm that merged closely related sequences. CDR3 sequences were aligned to IMGT reference sequences to assign V, D and J gene segments. Each retained sequence needed at least a six-nucleotide match to both a V gene segment and a J gene segment. Rearrangements were classified as productive when the CDR3 lacked stop codons and remained in frame with V and J, and all other rearrangements were classified as non-productive. Following IMGT convention, CDR3 was defined as the stretch from the second conserved V-encoded cysteine up to the conserved J-encoded phenylalanine. In an earlier analysis of some 550 of the donors, sequences lacking an unambiguous match to a single V gene segment were excluded. In an earlier analysis of some 590 of the donors, a V segment was called functional when productive rearrangements were above 56.7%, and segregating when the standard deviation between donors exceeded 5%. A statistical classification framework was built for diagnosing cytomegalovirus status from the catalog of TCR beta chain sequences. In a later analysis, TCR nucleotide sequences were compared against IMGT/GENE-DB human TR gene sequences so that V and J genes could be assigned. Using the TCRdist pipeline, a later analysis assigned CDR3 sequences along with most-parsimonious VDJ recombination scenarios. In a later analysis, each TCR beta chain was defined by its CDR3 amino acid sequence together with its V-gene family, and reads without a unique V-gene family were excluded. To address suspected cross-contamination and a sequencing artifact, a later analysis removed approximately 600 highly shared, low-generation-probability nucleotide sequences. In a later analysis, a clonal expansion index for each public chain was calculated from normalized within-repertoire ranks of inferred template counts. In a later analysis, generation probabilities were computed with a VDJ recombination model fitted to out-of-frame rearrangements, and the resulting probabilities were checked against IGoR. In a later analysis, hypergeometric tests were used to score TCR-TCR, TCR-HLA and TCR-CMV co-occurrence, with a repertoire-size bias correction applied to TCR pairs. In a later analysis, false discovery rates were estimated by permuting HLA or CMV assignments 20 times. In a later analysis, co-occurring TCRs were grouped using DBSCAN, with TCRdist sequence similarity added in when clustering inside HLA-allele-positive subsets. Repertoires with fewer than 30,000 or more than 120,000 public chains were left out of co-occurrence clustering, as were about 5 repertoires with anomalous nucleotide sharing. TCRdb carries this immuneACCESS record with in-frame sequences only. Its versions omit some clonotypes, under half of them owing to an unresolved V gene in the studies checked, with the rest unexplained. V, J and clone size derive from that table, while D and trimming were established from the DNA sequence. The sample table shows some 140,000 clones, and roughly 83% are seen once. The top ten hold approximately 3% of the sample.

Study-level results and caveats: A further reported finding was that TCR beta sequences accurately predicted the HLA-A and HLA-B alleles for most subjects in the first cohort. An earlier analysis of 587 of the donors showed that most TCR beta V segments appeared in productive rearrangements either about 87% or about 30% of the time, which broadly matched IMGT annotations. Most TCR sequences were seen in very few donors, while some public TCRs were found in many individuals. In the study, approximately 160 TCR beta chains were listed as associated with cytomegalovirus. Most CMV-associated TCR beta chains appeared to be HLA-restricted in a later analysis, and the HLA associations seemed to be driven largely by CMV exposure. Because HLA typing was missing for some donors at each locus, association tests included only the typed subset. In vitro tests confirmed that a few of the cytomegalovirus-associated TCR beta chains recognize cytomegalovirus antigens. Specific HLA alleles were associated with more than 15,000 TCR beta sequences at a false discovery rate of 0.05 in a later analysis. Immune exposure information for the cohort was limited to CMV serostatus. A later analysis found that HLA-associated TCR beta chains were more clonally expanded and had lower generation probabilities than equally common non-associated chains. It was suggested by the authors that the approach could potentially be generalized to other disease states and immunological phenotypes. Roughly uniform sequencing depth across donors was assumed in presence/absence analyses, although this assumption may not hold. Correlated functional status among segregating V segments might be attributable to linkage disequilibrium, but an unknown experimental factor could not be ruled out. Only TCR beta chains were sequenced in this cohort, and the absence of alpha or paired-chain data limited detectable features. The earlier analysis of a few hundred of the donors excluded 15 to 20 rarely observed V segments, including chromosome 9 orphons, because counts were too low. According to a later analysis, parvovirus B19, influenza, CMV and Epstein-Barr virus appeared linked to several top co-occurrence clusters. Compared with the approximately 700-donor mean, donors in an Asian-associated ancestry cluster had fewer N-insertions in productive TCRs, according to a later genetic analysis. A cluster of highly shared sequence variants was judged likely to represent a technical artifact of the sequencing pipeline. According to a later analysis, TCR association rates differed among HLA loci, with DRB1 alleles showing the most associated TCRs and HLA-C alleles showing the fewest. Cytomegalovirus status was reported to be diagnosed by the classifier with high specificity and sensitivity in both the original and validation cohorts. In a later genetic analysis, a missense DCLRE1C variant was associated with V-gene and J-gene trimming of TCR beta chains, and the association was replicated in an independent cohort. Assigning TCR associations to individual alleles was difficult when HLA alleles, especially DR and DQ, strongly co-occurred.

Source material: PBMCs. The TCR originated in a female donor in good health and CMV-seronegative.

The bases are TGTGCCACCTCACGGGAGACCCAGTACTTC. Its translation is CATSRETQYF. The sequence is built from TRBV19 and TRBJ2-5, with the D gene call left open. CDR1 and CDR2 (LNHDA, SQIVND) derive from the germline V gene (reference sequence). V is reduced by 10 bases and J by 5 bases, leaving a spacing of 8 bases between them. The CDR3, from cysteine to phenylalanine, totals 10 residues. The retained sequence is limited to the CDR3, 30 bases, with the frame set at the first base.